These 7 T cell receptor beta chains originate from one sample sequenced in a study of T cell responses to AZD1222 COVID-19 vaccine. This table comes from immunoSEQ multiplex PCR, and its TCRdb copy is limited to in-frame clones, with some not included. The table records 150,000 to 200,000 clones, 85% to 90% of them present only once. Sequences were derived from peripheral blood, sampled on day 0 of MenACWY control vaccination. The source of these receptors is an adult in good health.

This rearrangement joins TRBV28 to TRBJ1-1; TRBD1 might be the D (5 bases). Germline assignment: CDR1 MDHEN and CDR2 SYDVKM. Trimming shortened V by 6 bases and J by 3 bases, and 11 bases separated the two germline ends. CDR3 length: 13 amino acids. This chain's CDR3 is CASRQAGDTEAFF. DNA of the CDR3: TGTGCCAGCAGACAGGCCGGCGACACTGAAGCTTTCTTT.

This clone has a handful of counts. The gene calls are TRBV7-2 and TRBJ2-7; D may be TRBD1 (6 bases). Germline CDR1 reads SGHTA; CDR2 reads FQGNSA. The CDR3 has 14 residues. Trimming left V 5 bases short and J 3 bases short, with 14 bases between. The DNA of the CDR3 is TGTGCCAGCAGCCCGAACCGGGACAACTACGAGCAGTACTTC. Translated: CASSPNRDNYEQYF.

CDR3 residues: CASSSSLWYNEQFF. DNA of the CDR3: TGTGCCAGCAGTTCTAGTTTGTGGTACAATGAGCAGTTCTTC. This chain uses TRBV25-1 with TRBJ2-1; no clear D. The V gene's germline CDR1 is MGHDK and CDR2 SYGVNS. Trimming took 5 bases from V and 4 from J, leaving 12 bases between them. The CDR3 length is 14 residues.

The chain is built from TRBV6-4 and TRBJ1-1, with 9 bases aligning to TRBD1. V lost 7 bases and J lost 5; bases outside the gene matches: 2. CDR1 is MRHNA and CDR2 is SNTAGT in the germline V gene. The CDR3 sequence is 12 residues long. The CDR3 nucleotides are TGTGCCAGCATCGGACAGGGGACTGAAGCTTTCTTT. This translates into CASIGQGTEAFF.

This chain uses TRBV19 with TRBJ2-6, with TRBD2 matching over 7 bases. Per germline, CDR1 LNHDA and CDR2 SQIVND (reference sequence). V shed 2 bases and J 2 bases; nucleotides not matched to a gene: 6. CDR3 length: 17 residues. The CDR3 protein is CASSIQGGIPGANVLTF. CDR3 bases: TGTGCCAGTAGTATACAGGGAGGGATCCCTGGGGCCAACGTCCTGACTTTC.

The CDR3 nucleotides are TGTGCCAGCAGTCAGGGGGTCCTCACCGGGGAGCTGTTTTTT. Its translation is CASSQGVLTGELFF. The V call is TRBV11-1, the J call TRBJ2-2, with TRBD1 matching over 7 bases. The CDR3 runs 14 residues. V lost 6 bases and J lost 4; bases outside the gene matches: 5. Germline CDR1 and CDR2: SGHAT and FQDESV (reference sequence).

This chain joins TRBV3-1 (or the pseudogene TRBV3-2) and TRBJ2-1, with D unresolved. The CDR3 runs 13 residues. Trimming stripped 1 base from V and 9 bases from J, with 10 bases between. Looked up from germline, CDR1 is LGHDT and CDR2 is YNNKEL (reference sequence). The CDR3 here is CASSQVGIFEQFF. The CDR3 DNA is TGTGCCAGCAGCCAAGTAGGGATTTTTGAGCAGTTCTTC.